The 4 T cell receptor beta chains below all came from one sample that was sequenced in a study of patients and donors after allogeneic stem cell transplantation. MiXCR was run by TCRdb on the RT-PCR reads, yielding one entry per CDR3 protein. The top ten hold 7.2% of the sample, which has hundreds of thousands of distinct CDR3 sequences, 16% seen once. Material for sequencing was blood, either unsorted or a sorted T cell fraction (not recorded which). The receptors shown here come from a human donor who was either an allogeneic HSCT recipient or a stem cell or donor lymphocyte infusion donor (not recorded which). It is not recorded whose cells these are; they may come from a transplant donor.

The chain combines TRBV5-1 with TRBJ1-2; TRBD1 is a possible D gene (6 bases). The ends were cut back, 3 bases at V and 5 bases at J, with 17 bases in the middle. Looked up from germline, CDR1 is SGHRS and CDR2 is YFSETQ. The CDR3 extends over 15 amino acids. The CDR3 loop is CASSSAGTHTYGYTF. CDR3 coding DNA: TGCGCCAGCAGCTCAGCCGGGACACACACGTATGGCTACACCTTC.

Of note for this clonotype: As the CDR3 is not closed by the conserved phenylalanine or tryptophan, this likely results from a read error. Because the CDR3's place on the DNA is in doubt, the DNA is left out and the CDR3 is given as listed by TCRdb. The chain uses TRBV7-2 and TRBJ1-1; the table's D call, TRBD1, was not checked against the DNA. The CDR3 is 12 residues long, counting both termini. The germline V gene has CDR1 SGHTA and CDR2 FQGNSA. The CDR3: CASSLDPRGLVV.

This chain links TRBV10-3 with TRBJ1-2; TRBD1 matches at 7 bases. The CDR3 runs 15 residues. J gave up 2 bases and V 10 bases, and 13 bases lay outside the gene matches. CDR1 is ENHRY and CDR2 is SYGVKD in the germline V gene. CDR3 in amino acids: CATSGTVNLNYGYTF. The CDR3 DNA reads TGTGCCACCAGCGGGACAGTCAACTTAAACTATGGCTACACCTTC.

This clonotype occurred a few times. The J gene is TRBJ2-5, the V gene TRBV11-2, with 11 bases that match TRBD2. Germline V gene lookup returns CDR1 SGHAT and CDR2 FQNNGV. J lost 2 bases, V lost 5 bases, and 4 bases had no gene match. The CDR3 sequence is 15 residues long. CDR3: CASSRLAGGQETQYF. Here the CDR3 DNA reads TGTGCCAGCAGCCGATTAGCGGGGGGGCAAGAGACCCAGTACTTC.